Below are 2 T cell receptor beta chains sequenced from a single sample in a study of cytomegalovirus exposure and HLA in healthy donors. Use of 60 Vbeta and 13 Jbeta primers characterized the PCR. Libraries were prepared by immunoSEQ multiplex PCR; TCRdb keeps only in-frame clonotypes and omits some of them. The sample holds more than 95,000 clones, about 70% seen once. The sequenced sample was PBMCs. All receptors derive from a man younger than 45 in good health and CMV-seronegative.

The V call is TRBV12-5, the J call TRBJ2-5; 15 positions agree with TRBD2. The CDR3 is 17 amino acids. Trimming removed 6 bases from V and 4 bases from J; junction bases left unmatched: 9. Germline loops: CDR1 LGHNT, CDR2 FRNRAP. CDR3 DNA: TGTGCTAGTGGGAGCGGGACTAGCGGGAGGTGGGGAGAGACCCAGTACTTC. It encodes CASGSGTSGRWGETQYF.

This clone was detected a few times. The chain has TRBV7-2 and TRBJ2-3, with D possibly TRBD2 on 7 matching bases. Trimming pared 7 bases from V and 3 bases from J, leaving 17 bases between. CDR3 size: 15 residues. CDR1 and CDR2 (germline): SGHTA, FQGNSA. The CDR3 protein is CASILTGGRTDTQYF. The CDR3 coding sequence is TGTGCCAGCATTCTAACGGGGGGCCGGACAGATACGCAGTATTTT.